The present T cell receptor (beta chain) was sequenced within a study of T-cell reconstitution after alpha-beta-depleted transplantation in children. TCRbeta library preparation incorporated unique molecular identifiers. One entry per CDR3 protein, called by TCRdb with MiXCR from the PCR reads. The data show around 370,000 distinct CDR3 sequences, with 10% to 13% seen just once and under 3% held by the top ten. Trimming took 6 bases from V and 1 from J; bases not matched to a gene: 6. The CDR3 totals 13 residues. CDR1 SQVTM and CDR2 ANQGSEA come from the germline V gene. Material: PBMCs from the stem cell graft donor, obtained from the stem cell graft. The chain is built from TRBV29-1 and TRBJ2-7; TRBD1 aligns across 7 bases. This TCR derives from a human donor who donated a stem cell graft to a child with acute lymphoblastic leukemia. CDR3 in amino acids: CSVPGTASYEQYF. CDR3 DNA sequence: TGCAGCGTCCCCGGGACAGCGTCCTACGAGCAGTACTTC.